A single sample gave rise to the 11 T cell receptor beta chains below, sequenced in a study of human T cells and chemical hapten exposure. Time point described: pre-sensitization, week 0. Stated treatment: therapeutic diphenylcyclopropenone sensitization with weekly scalp DPC. Sequencing started from total RNA isolated from unfractionated whole blood. TCRdb reprocessed the RACE reads with MiXCR, giving one entry per CDR3 protein. The data show tens of thousands of distinct CDR3 sequences, with about 12% seen just once and around 1.9% held by the top ten. The source was whole blood, collected in connection with sensitization to the hapten diphenylcyclopropenone (DPC). All receptors come from a woman aged 40-49 years with alopecia areata. Some clones in this sample may be carry-over from other donors' samples.

CDR3 sequence: CATRKVVGYHEQYF. Written as DNA, the CDR3 is TGTGCCACCAGGAAGGTTGTCGGATACCACGAGCAGTACTTC. This chain links TRBV11-2 with TRBJ2-7; D gene unclear. The CDR3 runs to 14 residues. Trimming removed 10 bases from V and 5 bases from J, with 21 bases in between. From germline, CDR1 is SGHAT and CDR2 FQNNGV.

The chain uses TRBV28 and TRBJ2-2; D may match TRBD1 or TRBD2 (5 bases each). The V gene lost 7 bases and the J gene lost 4 bases, with 16 bases spanning the gap. Per the germline V gene, CDR1 is MDHEN and CDR2 is SYDVKM. This CDR3 has 15 amino acids. Here the CDR3 DNA reads TGTGCCAGCAAAGAGTCGGGACGTAGCACCGGGGAGCTGTTTTTT. Its protein product is CASKESGRSTGELFF. Based on the CDR3 plus reference TRBV28 and TRBJ2-2, the full variable domain is DVKVTQSSRYLVKRTGEKVFLECVQDMDHENMFWYRQDPGLGLRLIYFSYDVKMKEKGDIPEGYSVSREKKERFSLILESASTNQTSMYLCASKESGRSTGELFFGEGSRLTVL.

CDR3 DNA: TGCAGCGGGACCGCGGACAGTAAGGGCGAGCAGTACTTC. Residues: CSGTADSKGEQYF. The rearrangement uses TRBV29-1 and TRBJ2-7, with D perhaps matching TRBD1 (6 bases). The CDR3 has 13 residues. Germline V gives CDR1 SQVTM, CDR2 ANQGSEA. Trimming removed 7 bases at V and 6 bases at J, with 19 bases between.

This clonotype was counted at least ten times. This chain joins TRBV19 and TRBJ2-7; D gene ambiguous. V shed 4 bases and J shed 2 bases, with 12 bases lying between them. The germline gives CDR1 LNHDA, CDR2 SQIVND (reference sequence). The CDR3 covers 14 residues. CDR3 sequence (DNA): TGTGCCAGTAGTAATGCACTCCTAACCTACGAGCAGTACTTC. Encoded protein: CASSNALLTYEQYF.

V is TRBV11-3 and J is TRBJ2-2; no clear D gene. The CDR3 has 13 residues. Per the germline V gene, CDR1 is SGHNT and CDR2 is YENEEA. V dropped 5 bases and J dropped 6 bases, with 10 bases sitting between them. DNA for the CDR3: TGTGCCAGCAGCCGAAGGGATCCCGGGGAGCTGTTTTTT. Translation: CASSRRDPGELFF. The entire variable domain, with the rest obtained from reference TRBV11-3 and TRBJ2-2, is as follows: EAGVVQSPRYKIIEKKQPVAFWCNPISGHNTLYWYLQNLGQGPELLIRYENEEAVDDSQLPKDRFSAERLKGVDSTLKIQPAELGDSAVYLCASSRRDPGELFFGEGSRLTVL.

This clonotype has just a few counts. This sequence joins TRBV4-1 and TRBJ1-1; D is unclear. CDR1 and CDR2 from the germline V gene are MGHRA and YSYEKL. Between the trimmed V and J ends, which lost 5 bases and 1 base, there was a span of 11 bases. CDR3 size: 14 residues. In DNA, the CDR3 is TGCGCCAGCAGCTTCTGGTTGAGGAACACTGAAGCTTTCTTT. Its translation: CASSFWLRNTEAFF.

This clonotype was detected many times. V usage is TRBV7-2 and J usage is TRBJ1-5; 7 nucleotides agree with TRBD1. The germline CDR1 and CDR2 sequences are SGHTA and FQGNSA. This CDR3 comprises 15 residues. V dropped 0 bases and J dropped 7; count of bases not matched to a gene: 6. The CDR3 coding sequence is TGTGCCAGCAGCTTAGCGGCAGGGGGTTTGCAGCCCCAGCATTTT. Translation: CASSLAAGGLQPQHF.

This clonotype was counted ten times or more. This chain connects TRBV7-2 to TRBJ2-7, with 10 bases fitting TRBD2. J was trimmed by 1 base and V by 5 bases; bases with no gene match: 5. Germline assignment: CDR1 SGHTA and CDR2 FQGNSA. There are 15 residues in the CDR3. CDR3 bases: TGTGCCAGCAGCGGCGTAGCGGGGGGATCCTACGAGCAGTACTTC. It codes for CASSGVAGGSYEQYF.

The table lists this clonotype with many counts. The chain couples TRBV20-1 to TRBJ1-2; D gene uncertain. This CDR3 has 8 amino acids. V was shortened by 5 bases and J by 8 bases, with 3 bases between the two germline ends. Germline V lookup: CDR1 DFQATT, CDR2 SNEGSKA (reference sequence). The CDR3 DNA reads TGCAGTGCTTCCGGCTACACCTTC. This translates into CSASGYTF.

At least ten counts were recorded for this clonotype. V gene TRBV9 combines with J gene TRBJ2-5; tentative D call: TRBD2 (6 bases). The germline V gene encodes CDR1 SGDLS and CDR2 YYNGEE. This CDR3 is built from 14 residues. The V gene lost 2 bases and the J gene lost 5 bases, with 13 bases spanning the gap. This CDR3 is CASSVGELAETQYF. The DNA of the CDR3 is TGTGCCAGCAGCGTCGGGGAACTAGCTGAGACCCAGTACTTC.

This chain uses TRBV29-1 with TRBJ2-1; 7 bases align to TRBD1. The length of the CDR3 is 13 residues. CDR1 and CDR2 from the germline V gene are SQVTM and ANQGSEA. J lost 7 bases, V lost 7 bases, and 10 bases had no gene match. The CDR3 region has the DNA TGCAGCGCCACCCTGAACAGGGGAAATGAGCAGTTCTTC. It is translated as CSATLNRGNEQFF.